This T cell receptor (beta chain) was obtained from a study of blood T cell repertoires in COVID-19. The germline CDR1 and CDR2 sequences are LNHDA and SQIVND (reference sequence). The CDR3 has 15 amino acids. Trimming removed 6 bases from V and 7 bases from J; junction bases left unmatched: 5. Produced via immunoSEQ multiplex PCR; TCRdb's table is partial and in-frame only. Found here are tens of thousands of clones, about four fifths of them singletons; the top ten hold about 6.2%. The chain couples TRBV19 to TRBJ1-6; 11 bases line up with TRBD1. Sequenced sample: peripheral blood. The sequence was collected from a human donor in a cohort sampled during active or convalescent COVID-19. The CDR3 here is CASSTGTGGNSPLHF. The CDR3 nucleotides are TGTGCCAGTAGCACCGGGACAGGGGGAAATTCACCCCTCCACTTT.